The entry that follows covers one T cell receptor (beta chain) sequence. The sample belongs to a study of blood T cell repertoires in COVID-19. Study at large: T cells, B-cell-depleted T cells, or PBMCs provided the cDNA or gDNA that served as material.

V lost 5 bases, J lost 0 bases, and 12 bases lay in between. Germline V gene sequence: CDR1 SGHTA, CDR2 FQGNSA. The length of the CDR3 is 15 residues. Assignments of participants to cohorts depended upon their own reported clinical history. As processed by the authors: Amplification of reference gene primers was used by the study to estimate nucleated cell counts. Clones were sequenced by immunoSEQ multiplex PCR, and TCRdb holds only the in-frame ones, with some missing. The D gene and trimming were derived from the DNA, and the V and J assignments and clone size from that table. The sample lists 200,000 to 250,000 clones; approximately 80% were seen once.

The sample comprised PBMCs or T cells enriched from blood (not recorded which). The TCR comes from a man aged 35-49 years who had recovered from COVID-19. The chain uses TRBV7-2 and TRBJ2-3; D may be TRBD2 (6 bases). The CDR3 DNA reads as TGTGCCAGCAGCCCCGGGACTTTCAGCACAGATACGCAGTATTTT. The encoded protein is CASSPGTFSTDTQYF.